This entry is about one T cell receptor (beta chain). The antigen remains unidentified. Tumor tissue was taken before any definitive surgery or chemotherapy was given. Clones were read by immunoSEQ multiplex PCR, and TCRdb kept only the in-frame ones, dropping some. Of about 1,200 clones listed, roughly 75% were seen once; the top ten hold over 15%. This record belongs to a study of high-grade serous ovarian cancer treatment subgroups. As for the study in general: Mean per sample: about 15,000 reads, around 7,100 unique TCR beta rearrangements. General study results and limits: Different patients shared almost no repertoire; same-patient tumors shared about 0.1 to 0.8. TCR clonal relatedness correlated positively with neoantigen level. Without spatial data, bulk sequencing limits insight into HGSC tumor diversity.

This CDR3 has 14 amino acids. Germline V gene sequence: CDR1 SEHNR, CDR2 FQNEAQ (reference sequence). V was clipped by 2 bases and J by 3 bases; unmatched bases: 3. This sequence originates from a human donor with high-grade serous ovarian cancer. The sequencing sample was made of tumor tissue. The chain joins TRBV7-9 to TRBJ2-7; TRBD1 agrees at 8 bases. The CDR3 spells CASSLTGQGYEQYF. CDR3 nucleotide sequence: TGTGCCAGCAGCTTAACCGGACAGGGCTACGAGCAGTACTTC.